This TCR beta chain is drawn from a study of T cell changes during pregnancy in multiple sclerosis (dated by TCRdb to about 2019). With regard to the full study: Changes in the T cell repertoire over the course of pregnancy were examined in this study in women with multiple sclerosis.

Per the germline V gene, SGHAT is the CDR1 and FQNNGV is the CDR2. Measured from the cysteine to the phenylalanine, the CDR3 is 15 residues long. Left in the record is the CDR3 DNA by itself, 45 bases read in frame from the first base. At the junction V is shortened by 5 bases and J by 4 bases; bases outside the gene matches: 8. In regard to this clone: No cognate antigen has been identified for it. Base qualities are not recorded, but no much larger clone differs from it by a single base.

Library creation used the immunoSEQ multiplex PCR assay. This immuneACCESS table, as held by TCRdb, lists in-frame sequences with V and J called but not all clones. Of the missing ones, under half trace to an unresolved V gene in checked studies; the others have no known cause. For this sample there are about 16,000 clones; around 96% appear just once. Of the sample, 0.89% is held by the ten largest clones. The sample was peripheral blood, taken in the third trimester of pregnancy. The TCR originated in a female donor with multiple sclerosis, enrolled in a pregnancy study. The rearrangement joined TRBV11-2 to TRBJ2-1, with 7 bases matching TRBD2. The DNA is TGTGCCAGCAGCCAAACTAGCGCCAAGTACAATGAGCAGTTCTTC. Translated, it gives CASSQTSAKYNEQFF.